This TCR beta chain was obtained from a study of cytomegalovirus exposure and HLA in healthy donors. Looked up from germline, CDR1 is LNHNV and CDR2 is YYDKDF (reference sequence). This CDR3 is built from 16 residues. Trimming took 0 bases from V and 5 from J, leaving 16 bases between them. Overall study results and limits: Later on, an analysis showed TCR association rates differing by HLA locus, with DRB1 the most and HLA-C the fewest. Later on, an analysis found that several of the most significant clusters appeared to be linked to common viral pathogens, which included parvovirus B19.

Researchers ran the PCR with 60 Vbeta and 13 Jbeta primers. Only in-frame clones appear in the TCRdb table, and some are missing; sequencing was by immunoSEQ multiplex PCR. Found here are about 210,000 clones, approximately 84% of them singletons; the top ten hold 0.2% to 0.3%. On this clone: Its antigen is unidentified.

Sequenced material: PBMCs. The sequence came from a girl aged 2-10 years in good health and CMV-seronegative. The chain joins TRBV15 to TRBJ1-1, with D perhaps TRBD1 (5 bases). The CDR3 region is CATSRDVLVTVTEAFF. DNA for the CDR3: TGTGCCACCAGCAGAGATGTTTTAGTGACAGTTACTGAAGCTTTCTTT.